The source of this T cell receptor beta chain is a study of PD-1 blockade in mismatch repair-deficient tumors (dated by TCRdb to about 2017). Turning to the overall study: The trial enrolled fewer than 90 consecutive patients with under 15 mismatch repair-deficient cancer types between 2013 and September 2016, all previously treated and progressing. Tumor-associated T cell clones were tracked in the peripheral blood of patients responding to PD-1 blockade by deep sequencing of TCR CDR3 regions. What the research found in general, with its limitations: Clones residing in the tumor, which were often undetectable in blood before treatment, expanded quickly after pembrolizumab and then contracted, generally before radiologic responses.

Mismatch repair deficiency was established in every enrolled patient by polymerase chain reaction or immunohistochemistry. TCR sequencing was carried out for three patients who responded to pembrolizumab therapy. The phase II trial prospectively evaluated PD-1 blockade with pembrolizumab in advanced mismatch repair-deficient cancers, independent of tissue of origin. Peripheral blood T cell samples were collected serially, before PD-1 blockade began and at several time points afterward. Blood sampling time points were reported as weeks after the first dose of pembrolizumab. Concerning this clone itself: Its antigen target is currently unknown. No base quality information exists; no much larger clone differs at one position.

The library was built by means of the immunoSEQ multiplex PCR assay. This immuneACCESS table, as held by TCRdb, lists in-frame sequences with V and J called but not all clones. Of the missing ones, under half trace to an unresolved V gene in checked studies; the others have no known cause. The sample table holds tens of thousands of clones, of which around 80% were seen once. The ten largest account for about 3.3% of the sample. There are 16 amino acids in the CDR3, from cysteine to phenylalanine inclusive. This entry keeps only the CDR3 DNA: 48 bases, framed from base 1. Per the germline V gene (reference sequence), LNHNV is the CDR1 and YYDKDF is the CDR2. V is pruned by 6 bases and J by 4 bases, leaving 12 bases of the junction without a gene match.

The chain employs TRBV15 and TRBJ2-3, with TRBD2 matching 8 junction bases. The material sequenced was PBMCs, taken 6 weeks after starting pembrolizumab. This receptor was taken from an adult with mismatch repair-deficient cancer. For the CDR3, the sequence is CATRVPGGAGADTQYF. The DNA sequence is TGTGCCACCAGAGTTCCGGGGGGGGCAGGGGCAGATACGCAGTATTTT.